These 22 T cell receptor beta chains were all obtained from the same sample, sequenced in a study of cytomegalovirus exposure and HLA in healthy donors. In the PCR, 60 Vbeta and 13 Jbeta primers were used. Assay used: immunoSEQ multiplex PCR; TCRdb lists only in-frame clones, some missing. Of some 110,000 clones detected, around 83% appear once; the ten largest clones hold 20% to 25%. Material for sequencing was PBMCs. The receptors here all came from a man aged 30-40 years in good health and CMV-seropositive.

V gene TRBV28 combines with J gene TRBJ2-7; 9 bases map to TRBD1. The ends lost 3 bases at V and 3 bases at J; junction bases unmatched: 12. CDR1 is MDHEN and CDR2 is SYDVKM in the germline V gene. The CDR3 has 17 residues. The CDR3 here is CASSFKPGTGYDYEQYF. As DNA, the CDR3 is TGTGCCAGCAGTTTTAAACCCGGGACAGGGTACGACTACGAGCAGTACTTC.

The genes are TRBV6-5 and TRBJ2-7; perhaps TRBD2 as D (7 bases). The CDR3 is 14 amino acids. CDR1 and CDR2 (germline): MNHEY, SVGAGI. The V end lost 4 bases, the J end lost 5 bases, and 15 bases lay between the germline ends. CDR3 bases: TGTGCCAGCAGTTCGGGGGGCCCGTATCACGAGCAGTACTTC. It translates to CASSSGGPYHEQYF.

This chain joins TRBV5-6 and TRBJ2-1; 8 nucleotides agree with TRBD2. Germline-derived CDR1 and CDR2 are SGHDT and YYEEEE. V was pared by 4 bases and J by 4 bases, with 7 bases of the junction left unmatched. This CDR3 has 15 amino acids. CDR3 nucleotide sequence: TGTGCCAGCAGCCGTACTAGCGGACGTTACAATGAGCAGTTCTTC. Translating gives CASSRTSGRYNEQFF.

This clone has more than one count but fewer than ten. The J gene is TRBJ2-1, the V gene TRBV5-1, with 8 nucleotides matching TRBD1. The ends lost 3 bases at V and 9 bases at J; junction bases unmatched: 14. This CDR3 spans 16 amino acids. Germline V gene data show CDR1 as SGHRS and CDR2 as YFSETQ. The CDR3 nucleotides are TGCGCCAGCAGCTCGGAACCGGGACAGGTTGGTGGTGAGCAGTTCTTC. As protein: CASSSEPGQVGGEQFF.

The V call is TRBV15, the J call TRBJ1-4; the match to TRBD1 covers 7 bases. After removal of 3 bases from V and 4 bases from J, the junction contained 5 bases not matched to a gene. CDR1 and CDR2 from the germline V gene are LNHNV and YYDKDF (reference sequence). The CDR3 totals 15 residues. CDR3 loop: CATSRAGTDNEKLFF. In nucleotides, the CDR3 is TGTGCCACCAGCAGGGCCGGGACAGATAATGAAAAACTGTTTTTT.

Notes on this clone: Additional DNA sequences in this sample encode the identical CDR3. The chain carries TRBV14 and TRBJ2-1; possibly TRBD2 for D (5 bases). The germline gives CDR1 SGHDN, CDR2 FVKESK. This CDR3 region has 14 residues. The V and J ends lost 0 bases and 2 bases respectively, with 5 bases between them. The DNA for the CDR3 is TGTGCCAGCAGCCAAGAGACTACCTACAATGAGCAGTTCTTC. Translation gives CASSQETTYNEQFF.

The V and J genes are TRBV18 and TRBJ1-2, with TRBD1 identical over 11 bases. The CDR3 is 16 amino acids. Unmatched junction bases numbered 12, after V lost 5 bases and J lost 7 bases. Per the germline V gene, CDR1 is KGHSH and CDR2 is LQKENI. CDR3 protein: CASSKETGTGGSGYTF. For the CDR3, the DNA is TGTGCCAGCTCAAAAGAGACCGGGACAGGGGGTTCTGGCTACACCTTC.

The V and J genes are TRBV6-5 and TRBJ2-3; tentatively, D is TRBD1 (5 bases). V was trimmed by 2 bases and J by 2 bases, leaving 11 bases between them. Germline V gene data show CDR1 as MNHEY and CDR2 as SVGAGI. The CDR3 is made up of 15 amino acids. The CDR3 is CASSYIQVLTDTQYF. The DNA for the CDR3 is TGTGCCAGCAGTTACATACAGGTACTCACAGATACGCAGTATTTT.

The chain joins TRBV10-2 to TRBJ2-2; 10 nucleotides line up with TRBD2. Germline V CDR1 and CDR2: WSHSY, SAAADI. This CDR3 comprises 17 residues. Trimming cost V 3 bases and J 7 bases; bases outside gene matches: 11. This chain's CDR3 is CASSDFASGRGNGELFF. The CDR3 nucleotides read TGCGCCAGCAGTGATTTTGCTAGCGGGAGAGGGAACGGGGAGCTGTTTTTT.

V gene TRBV7-9 combines with J gene TRBJ1-3, with D unresolved. Germline V gene sequence: CDR1 SEHNR, CDR2 FQNEAQ (reference sequence). The CDR3 runs 16 residues. V was cut by 6 bases and J by 3 bases, with 18 bases left in between. DNA of the CDR3: TGTGCCAGCAGTCCGAGAACGGTTTATAATGGAAACACCATATATTTT. Translating gives CASSPRTVYNGNTIYF. Variable domain in full (rest from reference TRBV7-9 and TRBJ1-3): DTGVSQNPRHKITKRGQNVTFRCDPISEHNRLYWYRQTLGQGPEFLTYFQNEAQLEKSRLLSDRFSAERPKGSFSTLEIQRTEQGDSAMYLCASSPRTVYNGNTIYFGEGSWLTVV.

The genes are TRBV18 and TRBJ2-5; D is unclear. The CDR3 covers 14 residues. V lost 3 bases to trimming and J lost 1 base, with 9 bases between them. Germline V lookup: CDR1 KGHSH, CDR2 LQKENI. In DNA form, the CDR3 reads TGTGCCAGCTCACCTCGACTTTTCCAAGAGACCCAGTACTTC. Protein sequence: CASSPRLFQETQYF.

The chain joins TRBV5-5 to TRBJ2-5; TRBD2 aligns across 7 bases. Germline-derived CDR1 and CDR2 are SGHKS and YYEKEE (reference sequence). J was trimmed by 5 bases and V by 0 bases; bases with no gene match: 4. The CDR3 totals 14 residues. The CDR3 protein is CASSLGNSGETQYF. The CDR3 nucleotides are TGTGCCAGCAGCTTGGGGAATAGCGGGGAGACCCAGTACTTC. The variable domain in full, completed from reference TRBV5-5 and TRBJ2-5, reads DAGVTQSPTHLIKTRGQQVTLRCSPISGHKSVSWYQQVLGQGPQFIFQYYEKEERGRGNFPDRFSARQFPNYSSELNVNALLLGDSALYLCASSLGNSGETQYFGPGTRLLVL.

The chain recombines TRBV4-1 with TRBJ2-5; maybe TRBD1 (7 bases). The CDR3 spans 16 residues. With 3 bases removed from V and 5 bases from J, the gap between germline ends came to 19 bases. The V gene's germline CDR1 is MGHRA and CDR2 YSYEKL. The DNA for the CDR3 is TGCGCCAGCAGCCATGGGGGGCAGGGGGTTCGGGAGACCCAGTACTTC. Amino acids: CASSHGGQGVRETQYF.

This clone came up a few times. This chain connects TRBV2 to TRBJ1-6, with no clear D. V was trimmed by 2 bases and J by 6 bases, leaving 5 bases between them. The CDR3 extends over 13 amino acids. Germline assignment: CDR1 SNHLY and CDR2 FYNNEI. The CDR3 here is CASSEQVNSPLHF. The DNA for the CDR3 is TGTGCCAGCAGTGAACAGGTTAATTCACCCCTCCACTTT.

This clone was counted only a few times. Written as DNA, the CDR3 is TGTGCCACTCGGACAGGGAGGGATCAGCCCCAGCATTTT. Its translation: CATRTGRDQPQHF. V is TRBV27 and J is TRBJ1-5, with 8 bases matching TRBD1. The J segment lost 5 bases and the V segment lost 10 bases, leaving 7 bases of the junction unmatched. CDR3 size: 13 residues. Looked up from germline, CDR1 is MNHEY and CDR2 is SMNVEV (reference sequence).

J is TRBJ1-2 and V is TRBV6-1, with TRBD1 matching 7 bases. The CDR3 consists of 15 residues. The V segment lost 6 bases and the J segment 1 base; nucleotides outside the gene matches: 8. Germline V CDR1 and CDR2: MNHNS, SASEGT. The CDR3 spells CASSPDRAFNYGYTF. DNA of the CDR3: TGTGCCAGCAGCCCTGACAGGGCGTTTAACTATGGCTACACCTTC.

In its sample, this clone was seen many times. The rearrangement uses TRBV5-8 and TRBJ1-3; no definite D call. The germline V gene encodes CDR1 SGHTS and CDR2 YDEGEE. Trimming took off 4 bases at V and 0 bases at J, with 11 bases between the two ends. The CDR3 spans 15 residues. CDR3 sequence: CASSPWLFSGNTIYF. The CDR3 DNA follows: TGTGCCAGCAGCCCCTGGCTCTTCTCTGGAAACACCATATATTTT.

This rearrangement joins TRBV11-2 to TRBJ1-4, with 9 bases lining up with TRBD1. The CDR3 runs to 16 residues. With 4 bases clipped from V and 8 bases from J, the junction kept 11 bases outside the gene matches. Germline V gives CDR1 SGHAT, CDR2 FQNNGV. CDR3 region: CASSSSGTGRREKLFF. CDR3 DNA sequence: TGTGCCAGCAGCTCGTCCGGGACAGGGAGACGCGAAAAACTGTTTTTT.

V and J are TRBV30 and TRBJ1-5; 8 nucleotides line up with TRBD1. V gave up 2 bases and J gave up 7 bases; unmatched junction bases: 4. The CDR3 extends over 13 amino acids. Germline-derived CDR1 and CDR2 are GTSNPN and SVGIG (reference sequence). The CDR3 protein is CAWSTTGDQPQHF. CDR3 nucleotide sequence: TGTGCCTGGAGTACGACAGGGGACCAGCCCCAGCATTTT.

This chain uses TRBV4-2 with TRBJ2-7; the match to TRBD2 covers 8 bases. The CDR3 spans 16 residues. Germline loops: CDR1 LGHNA, CDR2 YNFKEQ. The J segment lost 3 bases and the V segment lost 3 bases, leaving 10 bases of the junction unmatched. In nucleotides, the CDR3 is TGTGCCAGCAGCCACGGGTTAGCGGGGTCTTACTACGAGCAGTACTTC. Its translation is CASSHGLAGSYYEQYF.

The chain joins TRBV7-3 to TRBJ2-5; D perhaps matches TRBD1 (5 bases). V was clipped by 1 base and J by 1 base, with 10 bases between them. Germline V lookup: CDR1 SGHTA, CDR2 FQGTGA. This CDR3 has 15 amino acids. This CDR3 reads CASSLMGQSQETQYF. The CDR3 bases are TGTGCCAGCAGCTTAATGGGGCAGAGCCAAGAGACCCAGTACTTC.

This clone was seen a few times. The CDR3 spells CASRVTGDMEKLFF. The DNA of the CDR3 is TGTGCCAGCAGGGTGACAGGGGATATGGAAAAACTGTTTTTT. The chain has TRBV25-1 and TRBJ1-4; TRBD1 matches 8 bases. The CDR3 totals 14 residues. V lost 6 bases, J lost 8 bases, and 8 bases stayed unmatched. CDR1 and CDR2 from the germline V gene are MGHDK and SYGVNS.